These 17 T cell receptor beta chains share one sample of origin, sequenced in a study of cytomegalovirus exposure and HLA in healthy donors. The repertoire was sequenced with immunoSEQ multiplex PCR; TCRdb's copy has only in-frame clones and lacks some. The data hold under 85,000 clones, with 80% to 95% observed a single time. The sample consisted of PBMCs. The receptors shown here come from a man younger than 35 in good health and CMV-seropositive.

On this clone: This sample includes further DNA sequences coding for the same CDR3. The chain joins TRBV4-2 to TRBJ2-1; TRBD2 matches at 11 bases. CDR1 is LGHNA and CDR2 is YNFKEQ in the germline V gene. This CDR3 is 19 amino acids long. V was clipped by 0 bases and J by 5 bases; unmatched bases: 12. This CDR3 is CASSQEIRLAGGKNNEQFF. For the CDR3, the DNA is TGTGCCAGCAGCCAAGAGATAAGGCTAGCGGGAGGCAAAAACAATGAGCAGTTCTTC.

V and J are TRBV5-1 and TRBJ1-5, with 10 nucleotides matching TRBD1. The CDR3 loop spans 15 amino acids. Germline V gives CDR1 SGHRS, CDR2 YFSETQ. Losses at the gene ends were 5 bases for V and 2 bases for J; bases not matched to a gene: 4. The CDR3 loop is CASRSGTGGNQPQHF. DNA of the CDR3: TGCGCCAGCAGGTCCGGGACAGGGGGCAATCAGCCCCAGCATTTT.

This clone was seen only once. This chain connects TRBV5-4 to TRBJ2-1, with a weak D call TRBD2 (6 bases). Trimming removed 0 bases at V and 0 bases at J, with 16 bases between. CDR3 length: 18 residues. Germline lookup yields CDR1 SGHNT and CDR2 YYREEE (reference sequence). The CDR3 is CASSLGVAVKSSYNEQFF. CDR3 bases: TGTGCCAGCAGCTTGGGTGTAGCGGTGAAGAGCTCCTACAATGAGCAGTTCTTC.

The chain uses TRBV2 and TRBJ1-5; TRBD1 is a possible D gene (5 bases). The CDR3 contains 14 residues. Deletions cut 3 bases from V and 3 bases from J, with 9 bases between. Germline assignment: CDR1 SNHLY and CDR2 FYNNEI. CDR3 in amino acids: CASSEGGVNQPQHF. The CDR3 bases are TGTGCCAGCAGTGAGGGGGGAGTCAATCAGCCCCAGCATTTT.

The CDR3 DNA reads as TGTGCCAGTAGTATCCCGCCGGGACTAGCGGCGAACACCGGGGAGCTGTTTTTT. Translating gives CASSIPPGLAANTGELFF. The J gene is TRBJ2-2, the V gene TRBV19; TRBD2 matches 11 bases. Germline CDR1 reads LNHDA; CDR2 reads SQIVND (reference sequence). The CDR3 extends over 18 amino acids. The V and J ends lost 3 bases and 0 bases, in that order; junction bases with no gene match: 6. Using reference TRBV19 and TRBJ2-2 for the parts outside the CDR3, the full variable domain is DGGITQSPKYLFRKEGQNVTLSCEQNLNHDAMYWYRQDPGQGLRLIYYSQIVNDFQKGDIAEGYSVSREKKESFPLTVTSAQKNPTAFYLCASSIPPGLAANTGELFFGEGSRLTVL.

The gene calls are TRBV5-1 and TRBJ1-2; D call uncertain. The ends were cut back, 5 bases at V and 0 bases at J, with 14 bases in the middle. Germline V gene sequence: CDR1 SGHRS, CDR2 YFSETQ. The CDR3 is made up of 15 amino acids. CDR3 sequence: CASRYDRRTNYGYTF. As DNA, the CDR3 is TGCGCCAGCAGATACGACCGGAGGACTAACTATGGCTACACCTTC. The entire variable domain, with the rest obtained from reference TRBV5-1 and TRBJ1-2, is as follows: KAGVTQTPRYLIKTRGQQVTLSCSPISGHRSVSWYQQTPGQGLQFLFEYFSETQRNKGNFPGRFSGRQFSNSRSEMNVSTLELGDSALYLCASRYDRRTNYGYTFGSGTRLTVV.

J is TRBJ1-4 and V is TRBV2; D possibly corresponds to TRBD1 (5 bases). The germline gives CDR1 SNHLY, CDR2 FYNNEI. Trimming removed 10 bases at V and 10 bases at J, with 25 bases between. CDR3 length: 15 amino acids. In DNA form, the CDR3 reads TGTGCCACGCTGGGCGGGGGTGTTGGAGTTGGAAAACTGTTTTTT. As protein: CATLGGGVGVGKLFF.

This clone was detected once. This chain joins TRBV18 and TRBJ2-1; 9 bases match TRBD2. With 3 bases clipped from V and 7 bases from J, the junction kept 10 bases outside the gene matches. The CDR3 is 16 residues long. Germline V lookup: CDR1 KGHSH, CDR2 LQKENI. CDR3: CASSPTLAGFGNEQFF. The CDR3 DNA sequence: TGTGCCAGCTCACCCACCCTAGCGGGATTCGGGAATGAGCAGTTCTTC.

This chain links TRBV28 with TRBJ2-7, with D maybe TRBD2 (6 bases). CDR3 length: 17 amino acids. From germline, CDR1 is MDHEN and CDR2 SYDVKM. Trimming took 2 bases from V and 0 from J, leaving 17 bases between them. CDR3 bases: TGTGCCAGCAGTTTACCTAGGGCCCGGGGGTTCTCCTACGAGCAGTACTTC. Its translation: CASSLPRARGFSYEQYF.

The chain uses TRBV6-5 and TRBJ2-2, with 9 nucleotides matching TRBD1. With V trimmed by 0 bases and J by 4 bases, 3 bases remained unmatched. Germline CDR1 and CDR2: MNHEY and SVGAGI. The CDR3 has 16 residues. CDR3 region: CASSYSTDRGTGELFF. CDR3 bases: TGTGCCAGCAGTTACTCGACGGACAGGGGCACCGGGGAGCTGTTTTTT.

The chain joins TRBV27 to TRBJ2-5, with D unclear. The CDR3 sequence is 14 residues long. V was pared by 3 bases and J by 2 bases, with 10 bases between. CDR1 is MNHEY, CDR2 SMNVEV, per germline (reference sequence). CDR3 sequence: CASSFVGEQETQYF. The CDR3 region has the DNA TGTGCCAGCAGTTTTGTAGGAGAGCAAGAGACCCAGTACTTC.

CDR3 DNA sequence: TGTGCCAGCAGTGAAGACAGCTATGGCTACACCTTC. Its protein product is CASSEDSYGYTF. This chain uses TRBV28 with TRBJ1-2; D perhaps matches TRBD1 (5 bases). This CDR3 is 12 amino acids long. The ends were cut back, 5 bases at V and 4 bases at J, with 8 bases in the middle. Germline values: CDR1 MDHEN, CDR2 SYDVKM.

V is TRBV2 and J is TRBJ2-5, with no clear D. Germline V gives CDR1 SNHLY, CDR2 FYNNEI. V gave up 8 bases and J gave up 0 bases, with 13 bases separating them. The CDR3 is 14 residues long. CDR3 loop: CASYPQLYQETQYF. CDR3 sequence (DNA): TGTGCCAGCTACCCACAGCTGTACCAAGAGACCCAGTACTTC.

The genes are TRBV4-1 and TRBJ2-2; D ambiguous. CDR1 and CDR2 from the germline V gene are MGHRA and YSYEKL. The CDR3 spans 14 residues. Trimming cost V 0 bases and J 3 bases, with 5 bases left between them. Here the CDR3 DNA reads TGCGCCAGCAGCCAAGAGAGAGACACCGGGGAGCTGTTTTTT. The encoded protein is CASSQERDTGELFF.

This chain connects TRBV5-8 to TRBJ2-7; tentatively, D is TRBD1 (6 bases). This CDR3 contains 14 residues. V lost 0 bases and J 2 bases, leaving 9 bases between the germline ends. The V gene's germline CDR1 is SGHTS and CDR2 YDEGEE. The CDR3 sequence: CASSLDRAPYEQYF. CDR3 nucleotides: TGTGCCAGCAGCTTGGACAGGGCGCCCTACGAGCAGTACTTC.

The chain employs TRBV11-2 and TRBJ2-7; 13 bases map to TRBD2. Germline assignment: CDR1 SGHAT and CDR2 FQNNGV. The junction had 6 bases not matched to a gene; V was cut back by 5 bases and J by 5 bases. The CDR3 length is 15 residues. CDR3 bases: TGTGCCAGCAGCGGACGGACTAGCGGGAGAGACGAGCAGTACTTC. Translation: CASSGRTSGRDEQYF.

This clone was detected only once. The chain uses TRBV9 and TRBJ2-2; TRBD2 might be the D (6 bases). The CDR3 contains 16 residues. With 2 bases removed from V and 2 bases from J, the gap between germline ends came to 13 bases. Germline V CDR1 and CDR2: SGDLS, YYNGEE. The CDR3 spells CASSVRGTLNTGELFF. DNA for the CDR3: TGTGCCAGCAGCGTTCGTGGGACTCTTAACACCGGGGAGCTGTTTTTT. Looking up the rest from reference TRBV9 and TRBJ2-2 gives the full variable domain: DSGVTQTPKHLITATGQRVTLRCSPRSGDLSVYWYQQSLDQGLQFLIQYYNGEERAKGNILERFSAQQFPDLHSELNLSSLELGDSALYFCASSVRGTLNTGELFFGEGSRLTVL.